Presented here are 13 T cell receptor beta chains from one specimen sequenced in a study of human T cells and chemical hapten exposure. MiXCR, applied by TCRdb to the RACE reads, yields one record per CDR3 protein. This table has roughly 360,000 distinct CDR3 sequences, roughly 4.8% appearing once. As for time point: patch test 1, 2 weeks after DPC sensitization. Sample treatment: therapeutic diphenylcyclopropenone sensitization with weekly scalp DPC. The material was whole blood, obtained in connection with sensitization to the hapten diphenylcyclopropenone (DPC). These receptor sequences come from a woman aged 50 to 60 with alopecia areata. Some clones in this sample may be carry-over from other donors' samples.

This clonotype has a count of ten or more. The chain joins TRBV6-2 or TRBV6-3 to TRBJ1-2, with TRBD1 as a possible D gene (6 bases). This CDR3 has 14 residues. Per germline, CDR1 MNHEY and CDR2 SVGEGT. V lost 2 bases to trimming and J lost 4 bases, with 11 bases between them. CDR3: CASSYGGRIYGYTF. CDR3 coding DNA: TGTGCCAGCAGTTACGGGGGGCGAATCTATGGCTACACCTTC.

This clonotype has ten or more counts. The V and J genes are TRBV20-1 and TRBJ1-1; D is undetermined. The CDR3 contains 14 residues. The germline V and J ends were trimmed by 0 bases and 1 base, with 9 bases remaining between them. Per the germline V gene, CDR1 is DFQATT and CDR2 is SNEGSKA (reference sequence). The CDR3 DNA reads TGCAGTGCTAGAGATCTCCCAGAGAACACTGAAGCTTTCTTT. It translates to CSARDLPENTEAFF.

The chain couples TRBV7-9 to TRBJ2-3; 12 bases agree with TRBD2. CDR1 and CDR2 from the germline V gene are SEHNR and FQNEAQ (reference sequence). The CDR3 loop spans 19 amino acids. J gave up 0 bases and V 5 bases, and 12 bases lay outside the gene matches. The CDR3 bases are TGTGCCAGCAGCGGACAGACTAGCGGGAGCCCAGAAAGCACAGATACGCAGTATTTT. Translating gives CASSGQTSGSPESTDTQYF.

Concerning this clonotype: Relative to the germline gene, one junction end is altered; a read error may explain this. The chain recombines TRBV18 with TRBJ2-4; D is uncertain. CDR1 is KGHSH and CDR2 is LQKENI in the germline V gene. The CDR3 is 11 residues long. DNA for the CDR3: TGTGCCAGCTCACCCAAAGACATTCAGTACTTC. It specifies CASSPKDIQYF.

For this clonotype: A much larger clonotype is one base distant, so this may be a read error. This chain joins TRBV29-1 and TRBJ1-3; a weak D match, TRBD1 (5 bases). The CDR3 has 14 amino acids. Germline CDR1 is SQVTM and CDR2 is ANQGSEA. The CDR3 nucleotides are TGCAGCGCACGGGGCGGCACCGCTGGAAACATCATATATTTT. Translation: CSARGGTAGNIIYF.

This clonotype was detected only a few times. The chain employs TRBV28 and TRBJ2-1, with D maybe TRBD1 (5 bases). Trimming cost V 2 bases and J 6 bases, with 17 bases left between them. Germline CDR1 and CDR2: MDHEN and SYDVKM. The length of the CDR3 is 16 residues. CDR3 loop: CASSLLGQQTSNEQFF. In DNA form, the CDR3 reads TGTGCCAGCAGTTTACTGGGGCAGCAGACTTCCAATGAGCAGTTCTTC.

This clonotype was counted many times. The CDR3 reads CASSQSSEQFF. For the CDR3, the DNA is TGTGCCAGCAGTCAATCGAGTGAGCAGTTCTTC. The rearrangement links TRBV12-3 or TRBV12-4 to TRBJ2-1; no reliable D call. The CDR3 totals 11 residues. V dropped 5 bases and J dropped 9 bases, with 8 bases sitting between them.

This clonotype was detected only once. CDR3 nucleotides: TGTGCCAGCAGCCCCCAAGGTGGGTCCTTTGACTATGAGCAGTTCTTC. This gives the protein CASSPQGGSFDYEQFF. The chain joins TRBV11-2 to TRBJ2-1, with D hard to call. V lost 5 bases, J lost 8 bases, and 22 bases lay in between. Germline assignment: CDR1 SGHAT and CDR2 FQNNGV. CDR3 length: 16 residues.

This clonotype was observed a few times. V usage is TRBV7-2 and J usage is TRBJ1-1, with D possibly matching TRBD1 (6 bases). The germline V and J ends were trimmed by 3 bases and 4 bases, with 9 bases remaining between them. This CDR3 comprises 13 residues. CDR1 is SGHTA, CDR2 FQGNSA, per germline. In DNA, the CDR3 is TGTGCCAGCAGCTTCAAACAGGGCACTGAAGCTTTCTTT. This encodes CASSFKQGTEAFF. Full variable domain (missing parts from reference TRBV7-2 and TRBJ1-1): GAGVSQSPSNKVTEKGKDVELRCDPISGHTALYWYRQSLGQGLEFLIYFQGNSAPDKSGLPSDRFSAERTGGSVSTLTIQRTQQEDSAVYLCASSFKQGTEAFFGQGTRLTVV.

The chain uses TRBV7-2 and TRBJ1-5; D remains ambiguous. The CDR3 runs 13 residues. Germline assignment: CDR1 SGHTA and CDR2 FQGNSA. The V gene lost 5 bases and the J gene lost 7 bases, with 12 bases spanning the gap. CDR3 region: CASSLYREQPQHF. The CDR3 DNA sequence: TGTGCCAGCAGCCTTTACAGAGAACAGCCCCAGCATTTT.

Ten or more counts support this clonotype. The chain carries TRBV7-2 and TRBJ1-6; 12 bases align to TRBD1. Losses at the gene ends were 5 bases for V and 7 bases for J; bases not matched to a gene: 3. Germline assignment: CDR1 SGHTA and CDR2 FQGNSA. The CDR3 loop spans 15 amino acids. Here the CDR3 DNA reads TGTGCCAGCAGCCAGGGACAGGGGGCGAATTCACCCCTCCACTTT. Translated: CASSQGQGANSPLHF.

This clonotype was seen more than once but under ten times. The chain joins TRBV6-1 to TRBJ1-1; 11 bases line up with TRBD1. The germline CDR1 and CDR2 sequences are MNHNS and SASEGT. The CDR3 has 16 amino acids. With V trimmed by 5 bases and J by 1 base, 6 bases remained unmatched. CDR3 protein: CASSLGTGGPNTEAFF. The CDR3 nucleotides are TGTGCCAGCAGTCTCGGGACAGGGGGACCGAACACTGAAGCTTTCTTT.

V usage is TRBV13 and J usage is TRBJ1-1; D is unclear. Germline assignment: CDR1 PRHDT and CDR2 FYEKMQ (reference sequence). V shed 6 bases and J shed 4 bases, with 9 bases lying between them. The CDR3 sequence is 12 residues long. CDR3 coding DNA: TGTGCCAGCAGTCCACGATCCACTGAAGCTTTCTTT. Its protein is CASSPRSTEAFF. Full variable domain (rest looked up from reference TRBV13 and TRBJ1-1): AAGVIQSPRHLIKEKRETATLKCYPIPRHDTVYWYQQGPGQDPQFLISFYEKMQSDKGSIPDRFSAQQFSDYHSELNMSSLELGDSALYFCASSPRSTEAFFGQGTRLTVV.